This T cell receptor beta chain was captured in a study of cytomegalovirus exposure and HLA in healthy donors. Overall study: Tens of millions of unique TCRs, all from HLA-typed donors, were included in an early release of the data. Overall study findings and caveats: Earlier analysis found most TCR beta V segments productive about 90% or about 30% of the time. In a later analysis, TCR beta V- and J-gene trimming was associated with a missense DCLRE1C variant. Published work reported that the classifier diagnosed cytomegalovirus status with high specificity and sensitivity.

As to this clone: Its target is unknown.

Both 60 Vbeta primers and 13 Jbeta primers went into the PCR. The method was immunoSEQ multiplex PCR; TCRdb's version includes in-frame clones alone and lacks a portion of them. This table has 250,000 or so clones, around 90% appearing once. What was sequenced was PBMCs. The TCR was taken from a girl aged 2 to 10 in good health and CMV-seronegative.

CDR3 protein: CASGGRATGELFF. The CDR3 nucleotides are TGCGCCAGCGGGGGCAGGGCCACCGGGGAGCTGTTTTTT. The chain joins TRBV10-1 to TRBJ2-2, with D possibly being TRBD1 (6 bases). The CDR3 totals 13 residues. The germline CDR1 and CDR2 sequences are WNHNN and SYGVQD (reference sequence). V shed 8 bases and J shed 4 bases, with 11 bases lying between them.